A single sample gave rise to the 29 T cell receptor beta chains below, sequenced in a study of vaccination effects on CD4 cells after COVID-19. Researchers isolated CD4+ T cells once less than 13 days of culture had elapsed. Participants were vaccinated with two doses of either the BNT162b2 or mRNA-1273 vaccine. Profiling relied on immunoSEQ multiplex PCR, and the TCRdb table lists in-frame clones only, not all of them. The repertoire holds 35,000 to 55,000 clones, 72% seen once, with about 8.6% in the top ten. Their antigens remain unidentified. Sample: CD4+ T cells from PBMCs cultured without peptide, taken after COVID-19 vaccination. Every receptor here comes from a human donor who received a COVID-19 vaccine.

The rearrangement joins TRBV18 to TRBJ2-5; D is ambiguous. There are 14 residues in the CDR3. The ends were cut back, 1 base at V and 3 bases at J, with 9 bases in the middle. Germline V gives CDR1 KGHSH, CDR2 LQKENI. CDR3 amino acids: CASSPRSLEETQYF. The CDR3 DNA reads as TGTGCCAGCTCACCACGTTCTCTGGAAGAGACCCAGTACTTC.

V usage is TRBV3-1 (or the pseudogene TRBV3-2) and J usage is TRBJ2-1, with 9 bases matching TRBD1. V gave up 4 bases and J gave up 2 bases; unmatched junction bases: 6. This CDR3 contains 16 residues. Germline V lookup: CDR1 LGHDT, CDR2 YNNKEL (reference sequence). CDR3 in DNA: TGTGCCAGCAGCCCGTACAGGGGGCCCACCTACAATGAGCAGTTCTTC. This codes for CASSPYRGPTYNEQFF.

This clone was found a few times. The V gene is TRBV5-1, the J gene TRBJ2-2, with a tentative D call TRBD1 (5 bases). CDR3 size: 17 residues. From germline, CDR1 is SGHRS and CDR2 YFSETQ. V lost 3 bases and J 0 bases, leaving 15 bases between the germline ends. The CDR3 protein is CASSSTTDSANTGELFF. The CDR3, as DNA: TGCGCCAGCAGCTCGACCACCGACAGCGCGAACACCGGGGAGCTGTTTTTT. The complete variable domain, with remaining parts taken from reference TRBV5-1 and TRBJ2-2, reads KAGVTQTPRYLIKTRGQQVTLSCSPISGHRSVSWYQQTPGQGLQFLFEYFSETQRNKGNFPGRFSGRQFSNSRSEMNVSTLELGDSALYLCASSSTTDSANTGELFFGEGSRLTVL.

The chain uses TRBV7-2 and TRBJ2-5; D ambiguous. V lost 0 bases and J 5 bases, leaving 7 bases between the germline ends. Germline loops: CDR1 SGHTA, CDR2 FQGNSA. The CDR3 contains 13 residues. This CDR3 is CASSLAREETQYF. CDR3 DNA sequence: TGTGCCAGCAGCTTAGCGCGAGAGGAGACCCAGTACTTC.

The V and J genes are TRBV7-9 and TRBJ1-1, with 8 positions matching TRBD1. CDR1 and CDR2 from the germline V gene are SEHNR and FQNEAQ (reference sequence). V dropped 2 bases and J dropped 5; count of bases not matched to a gene: 4. This CDR3 has 14 residues. The CDR3 loop is CASSLLQGGTEAFF. The CDR3 DNA reads TGTGCCAGCAGCTTATTACAGGGGGGAACTGAAGCTTTCTTT.

The chain couples TRBV6-5 to TRBJ2-3; D is uncertain. The CDR3 has 16 residues. Germline V gene lookup returns CDR1 MNHEY and CDR2 SVGAGI. Trimming left V 0 bases short and J 6 bases short, with 16 bases between. CDR3 residues: CASSYSKSQVSDTQYF. The CDR3, as DNA: TGTGCCAGCAGTTACTCGAAATCCCAGGTCTCCGATACGCAGTATTTT.

The chain has TRBV7-8 and TRBJ2-1; D perhaps matches TRBD2 (6 bases). The germline V gene has CDR1 SGHVS and CDR2 FQNEAQ. The CDR3 spans 13 residues. V lost 5 bases, J lost 8 bases, and 13 bases lay in between. CDR3: CASSDLTSYEQFF. The CDR3 DNA follows: TGTGCCAGCAGCGACCTGACTAGTTATGAGCAGTTCTTC.

V gene TRBV3-1 (or the pseudogene TRBV3-2) combines with J gene TRBJ2-1; D unclear. Germline V gene lookup returns CDR1 LGHDT and CDR2 YNNKEL (reference sequence). The V and J ends lost 1 base and 0 bases respectively, with 13 bases between them. There are 17 residues in the CDR3. CDR3 residues: CASSQGFSFISYNEQFF. As DNA, the CDR3 is TGTGCCAGCAGCCAAGGCTTCTCGTTCATCTCCTACAATGAGCAGTTCTTC.

V and J are TRBV30 and TRBJ1-4, with D perhaps TRBD1 (6 bases). The length of the CDR3 is 13 residues. Between the trimmed V and J ends, which lost 0 bases and 8 bases, there was a span of 10 bases. CDR1 is GTSNPN, CDR2 SVGIG, per germline (reference sequence). CDR3 nucleotide sequence: TGTGCCTGGAGTGTAAACAGGGAAGAAAAACTGTTTTTT. It translates to CAWSVNREEKLFF.

This rearrangement joins TRBV5-4 to TRBJ1-6, with 11 bases matching TRBD1. CDR1 is SGHNT, CDR2 YYREEE, per germline (reference sequence). The CDR3 contains 15 residues. Germline trimming cut 4 bases from V and 9 bases from J; bases unmatched to any gene: 6. CDR3 sequence reads: CASSAGTGGRSPLHF. CDR3 bases: TGTGCCAGCAGCGCTGGGACAGGGGGTCGTTCACCCCTCCACTTT.

V gene TRBV25-1 combines with J gene TRBJ1-6; D may be TRBD1 (5 bases). V was cut by 6 bases and J by 5 bases, with 8 bases left in between. There are 13 residues in the CDR3. From germline, CDR1 is MGHDK and CDR2 SYGVNS. CDR3 sequence (DNA): TGTGCCAGCAGCTCACAGGATAATTCACCCCTCCACTTT. Protein sequence: CASSSQDNSPLHF.

The chain joins TRBV5-1 to TRBJ2-1; 12 nucleotides align to TRBD2. The CDR3 covers 19 residues. Germline CDR1 and CDR2: SGHRS and YFSETQ. V gave up 5 bases and J gave up 4 bases; unmatched junction bases: 16. The CDR3 coding sequence is TGCGCCAGCAGTTCCATCGTATCTAGCGGGAGGGGGGTTTACAATGAGCAGTTCTTC. It translates to CASSSIVSSGRGVYNEQFF.

V is TRBV27 and J is TRBJ2-3; TRBD2 matches at 8 bases. Germline assignment: CDR1 MNHEY and CDR2 SMNVEV (reference sequence). V was pared by 4 bases and J by 2 bases, with 11 bases of the junction left unmatched. The CDR3 consists of 17 residues. The CDR3 nucleotides read TGTGCCAGCAGTTCCCTCCGCGGGAGGCAATCCACAGATACGCAGTATTTT. Translation gives CASSSLRGRQSTDTQYF.

The V call is TRBV11-2, the J call TRBJ1-5, with D unresolved. Looked up from germline, CDR1 is SGHAT and CDR2 is FQNNGV. This CDR3 is 11 amino acids long. V lost 5 bases and J lost 11, with 10 bases in between. CDR3 in DNA: TGTGCCAGCAGCGGAGGGAGGTCCCAGCATTTT. This codes for CASSGGRSQHF.

This clone has only a few counts. V usage is TRBV2 and J usage is TRBJ2-5; D remains ambiguous. The CDR3 spans 15 residues. Looked up from germline, CDR1 is SNHLY and CDR2 is FYNNEI. Trimming pared 3 bases from V and 5 bases from J, leaving 16 bases between. The CDR3 bases are TGTGCCAGCAGTGACGTACTTCGCGCGGAGGAGACCCAGTACTTC. Translating gives CASSDVLRAEETQYF.

This clone was observed a few times. The chain employs TRBV5-1 and TRBJ2-2; 7 bases line up with TRBD1. This CDR3 has 14 residues. Trimming at V came to 1 base and at J to 6 bases, leaving 3 bases not matched to a gene. Germline assignment: CDR1 SGHRS and CDR2 YFSETQ. The CDR3 region is CASSLRQGAGELFF. The DNA of the CDR3 is TGCGCCAGCAGCTTGCGACAGGGCGCCGGGGAGCTGTTTTTT.

This clone came up a few times. The chain uses TRBV6-5 and TRBJ2-7; TRBD2 is a possible D gene (6 bases). The CDR3 has 16 amino acids. V dropped 2 bases and J dropped 1 base, with 15 bases sitting between them. CDR1 MNHEY and CDR2 SVGAGI come from the germline V gene. This CDR3 is CASSYASEGPSYEQYF. In DNA, the CDR3 is TGTGCCAGCAGTTACGCCTCGGAGGGACCGTCCTACGAGCAGTACTTC.

The chain combines TRBV18 with TRBJ2-6, with no clear D. V lost 5 bases, J lost 0 bases, and 11 bases lay in between. The germline CDR1 and CDR2 sequences are KGHSH and LQKENI. CDR3 length equals 16 residues. The DNA of the CDR3 is TGTGCCAGCTCAACCGACCGAAGCTCTGGGGCCAACGTCCTGACTTTC. It encodes CASSTDRSSGANVLTF. Drawing the rest from reference TRBV18 and TRBJ2-6, the complete variable domain is NAGVMQNPRHLVRRRGQEARLRCSPMKGHSHVYWYRQLPEEGLKFMVYLQKENIIDESGMPKERFSAEFPKEGPSILRIQQVVRGDSAAYFCASSTDRSSGANVLTFGAGSRLTVL.

The genes are TRBV18 and TRBJ1-1, with 7 bases identical to TRBD1. The CDR3 covers 14 residues. The germline V gene encodes CDR1 KGHSH and CDR2 LQKENI. The trim removed 7 bases at V and 1 base at J, leaving 6 bases unmatched. The CDR3 region is CASFLTGANTEAFF. CDR3 DNA: TGTGCCAGCTTCCTAACAGGGGCGAACACTGAAGCTTTCTTT.

This chain connects TRBV6-5 to TRBJ2-2, with unresolved D. CDR1 is MNHEY, CDR2 SVGAGI, per germline. The CDR3 is 14 residues long. The germline V and J ends were trimmed by 8 bases and 1 base, with 11 bases remaining between them. CDR3 nucleotide sequence: TGTGCCAGCGTGATAACTGAGAACACCGGGGAGCTGTTTTTT. It yields the protein CASVITENTGELFF.

The gene calls are TRBV27 and TRBJ1-3, with TRBD1 as a possible D gene (5 bases). Germline CDR1 MNHEY, CDR2 SMNVEV (reference sequence). CDR3 length equals 14 residues. V was cut by 5 bases and J by 0 bases, with 8 bases left in between. The CDR3 sequence: CASSDGGSGNTIYF. The CDR3 nucleotides are TGTGCCAGCAGTGATGGGGGCTCTGGAAACACCATATATTTT.

CDR3 sequence reads: CSVSTRGLNTEAFF. CDR3 in DNA: TGCAGCGTTTCGACCAGGGGCTTGAACACTGAAGCTTTCTTT. The chain uses TRBV29-1 and TRBJ1-1; tentatively, D is TRBD1 (6 bases). CDR1 is SQVTM, CDR2 ANQGSEA, per germline. The CDR3 consists of 14 residues. V was shortened by 5 bases and J by 0 bases, with 13 bases between the two germline ends.

The V gene is TRBV5-4, the J gene TRBJ1-2; 9 nucleotides match TRBD1. CDR3 length: 14 residues. V was clipped by 5 bases and J by 7 bases; unmatched bases: 9. The germline CDR1 and CDR2 sequences are SGHNT and YYREEE (reference sequence). The CDR3 loop reads CASRQAQGARGYTF. As DNA, the CDR3 is TGTGCCAGCAGACAAGCACAGGGGGCGCGTGGCTACACCTTC.

This clone has a handful of counts. V gene TRBV2 combines with J gene TRBJ2-7, with a tentative D call TRBD1 (6 bases). CDR1 and CDR2 from the germline V gene are SNHLY and FYNNEI. This CDR3 region has 11 residues. V lost 6 bases and J 3 bases, leaving 6 bases between the germline ends. CDR3 loop: CASRGHYEQYF. DNA for the CDR3: TGTGCCAGCAGGGGACACTACGAGCAGTACTTC. Drawing the rest from reference TRBV2 and TRBJ2-7, the complete variable domain is EPEVTQTPSHQVTQMGQEVILRCVPISNHLYFYWYRQILGQKVEFLVSFYNNEISEKSEIFDDQFSVERPDGSNFTLKIRSTKLEDSAMYFCASRGHYEQYFGPGTRLTVT.

J is TRBJ1-4 and V is TRBV5-1; D perhaps matches TRBD1 (5 bases). Between the trimmed V and J ends, which lost 0 bases and 8 bases, there was a span of 14 bases. The CDR3 runs to 15 residues. Germline CDR1 SGHRS, CDR2 YFSETQ. CDR3 residues: CASSLGGERREKLFF. The CDR3, as DNA: TGCGCCAGCAGCTTGGGAGGGGAGCGACGGGAAAAACTGTTTTTT.

The chain uses TRBV12-3 or TRBV12-4 and TRBJ1-5, with a tentative D call TRBD1 (6 bases). The V gene lost 3 bases and the J gene lost 12 bases, with 12 bases spanning the gap. The CDR3 has 12 amino acids. CDR3 in amino acids: CASSFSGGLQHF. CDR3 nucleotide sequence: TGTGCCAGCAGTTTCTCGGGGGGCCTCCAGCATTTT.

V is TRBV5-6 and J is TRBJ1-5; D is unclear. The V and J ends lost 0 bases and 0 bases respectively, with 7 bases between them. The CDR3 is made up of 15 amino acids. CDR1 SGHDT and CDR2 YYEEEE come from the germline V gene. CDR3 bases: TGTGCCAGCAGCTTGGCACTCTATAGCAATCAGCCCCAGCATTTT. Translated: CASSLALYSNQPQHF. The full variable domain, in which reference TRBV5-6 and TRBJ1-5 provide the parts outside the CDR3, is DAGVTQSPTHLIKTRGQQVTLRCSPKSGHDTVSWYQQALGQGPQFIFQYYEEEERQRGNFPDRFSGHQFPNYSSELNVNALLLGDSALYLCASSLALYSNQPQHFGDGTRLSIL.

The rearrangement uses TRBV5-1 and TRBJ2-7, with 7 bases matching TRBD1. The CDR3 consists of 14 residues. V dropped 4 bases and J dropped 4; count of bases not matched to a gene: 8. Germline CDR1 SGHRS, CDR2 YFSETQ. The CDR3, as DNA: TGCGCCAGCAGCGGCGGACAGGTACAGTACGAGCAGTACTTC. Translated: CASSGGQVQYEQYF.

This clone was counted only a few times. The rearrangement links TRBV7-2 to TRBJ2-7; TRBD2 aligns across 11 bases. After removal of 3 bases from V and 0 bases from J, the junction contained 4 bases not matched to a gene. The CDR3 sequence is 16 residues long. In germline, CDR1 is SGHTA, CDR2 FQGNSA. For the CDR3, the DNA is TGTGCCAGCAGCTTCGCCGGGACTAGCGGCTCCTACGAGCAGTACTTC. Translation: CASSFAGTSGSYEQYF.